This T cell receptor (beta chain) was sequenced during a study of T-cell reconstitution after alpha-beta-depleted transplantation in children. Preparing the TCRbeta library involved the use of unique molecular identifiers. Each CDR3 protein is one row after TCRdb ran MiXCR on the PCR reads. The top ten hold 4% of the sample, which has over 550,000 distinct CDR3 sequences, roughly a tenth seen once. The germline CDR1 and CDR2 sequences are MNHEY and SVGAGI. This CDR3 has 13 amino acids. V shed 6 bases and J shed 5 bases, with 13 bases lying between them. The sample consisted of PBMCs from the stem cell graft donor, taken from the stem cell graft. The chain couples TRBV6-5 to TRBJ2-5; D ambiguous. This sequence was found in a human donor who donated a stem cell graft to a child with acute myeloid leukemia. The CDR3 coding sequence is TGTGCCAGCAGACGGAGTGGTGAGGAGACCCAGTACTTC. Residues: CASRRSGEETQYF.